The text below deals with one TCR beta chain. Its antigen is undetermined. A junction boundary mismatches the germline segment, possibly from a read error. Genomic DNA templated the TCR beta VDJ and CDR3 profiling. TCRdb re-derived calls from the reads in MiXCR, one entry per CDR3 protein. This table holds 200,000 to 250,000 distinct CDR3 sequences, 30% to 40% found once. The record originates from a study of CD8+CD57+ T cells in acquired aplastic anemia. Findings of the study overall: A set of roughly 27 CD8+ CDR3 sequences was shared between patients and controls, and these sequences appeared highly expressed in patients.

The CDR3 runs to 15 residues. Germline V gene data show CDR1 as SGHRS and CDR2 as YFSETQ. V gene TRBV5-1 combines with J gene TRBJ1-4; no clear D. The source material was sorted CD4+, CD8+, or CD8+CD57+ T cells (not recorded which) from PBMCs. This clonotype was sampled from a human donor in good health, serving as a control. The CDR3: CASSLVGNTNERLFF. DNA of the CDR3: TGCGCCAGCAGCTTGGTTGGGAATACTAATGAAAGACTGTTTTTT.